These 23 T cell receptor beta chains came from one sample sequenced in a study of human T cells and chemical hapten exposure. Sample time point: pre-sensitization, week 0. The treatment is: therapeutic diphenylcyclopropenone sensitization with weekly scalp DPC. TCRdb re-analysed the RACE reads in MiXCR, keeping a single row per CDR3 protein. The table lists tens of thousands of distinct CDR3 sequences, around 7% of them singletons. The sample here was whole blood, taken in connection with sensitization to the hapten diphenylcyclopropenone (DPC). The receptors shown here come from a woman in her twenties or thirties with alopecia areata. Some clones in this sample may be carry-over from other donors' samples.

In its sample, this clonotype was seen many times. The gene calls are TRBV29-1 and TRBJ2-2, with a possible D match to TRBD1 (6 bases). The CDR3 extends over 12 amino acids. The V gene's germline CDR1 is SQVTM and CDR2 ANQGSEA. V was trimmed by 4 bases and J by 11 bases, leaving 14 bases between them. The CDR3 region is CSVGGQRRELFF. The CDR3 DNA reads TGCAGCGTTGGAGGACAGCGTAGAGAGCTGTTTTTT.

This clonotype was seen more than once but under ten times. The chain links TRBV6-6 to TRBJ1-2; TRBD1 might be the D (5 bases). This CDR3 spans 18 amino acids. Germline loops: CDR1 MNHNY, CDR2 SVGAGI (reference sequence). The ends were cut back, 2 bases at V and 12 bases at J, with 31 bases in the middle. The CDR3 here is CASSYIPPGIDKMGGDTF. For the CDR3, the DNA is TGTGCCAGCAGTTACATTCCGCCAGGGATTGACAAGATGGGAGGCGACACCTTC.

This clonotype has a count of ten or more. The chain carries TRBV12-3 or TRBV12-4 and TRBJ1-6, with a tentative D call TRBD1 (6 bases). The length of the CDR3 is 14 residues. V dropped 3 bases and J dropped 10 bases, with 13 bases sitting between them. The CDR3 DNA follows: TGTGCCAGCAGTTTTAGCAGGGGCGGATCACCCCTCCACTTT. Encoded protein: CASSFSRGGSPLHF.

This clonotype was found many times. The genes are TRBV5-1 and TRBJ2-1, with D possibly matching TRBD2 (5 bases). CDR3 size: 16 residues. Trimming shortened V by 1 base and J by 0 bases, and 11 bases separated the two germline ends. Germline V gene lookup returns CDR1 SGHRS and CDR2 YFSETQ. The CDR3 spells CASSLFEGSSYNEQFF. The CDR3 coding sequence is TGCGCCAGCAGCTTGTTTGAGGGAAGCTCCTACAATGAGCAGTTCTTC.

This clonotype has a count of ten or more. This rearrangement joins TRBV12-3 or TRBV12-4 to TRBJ1-4; D remains unclear. V dropped 7 bases and J dropped 1 base, with 10 bases sitting between them. The CDR3 is 14 residues long. The DNA for the CDR3 is TGTGCCAGCACCAGCCTCCGAACTAATGAAAAACTGTTTTTT. Protein product: CASTSLRTNEKLFF.

This sequence joins TRBV13 and TRBJ1-2; possible D gene TRBD1, 6 bases. Germline CDR1 is PRHDT and CDR2 is FYEKMQ (reference sequence). Deletions cut 5 bases from V and 0 bases from J, with 16 bases between. The CDR3 covers 16 residues. In DNA, the CDR3 is TGTGCCAGCAGCGGGGAAAACAGGGCTACTAACTATGGCTACACCTTC. Amino acid sequence: CASSGENRATNYGYTF.

This clonotype came up many times. Here the CDR3 reads CASSLPIDRNNYGYTF. CDR3 nucleotide sequence: TGTGCCAGCAGCTTACCAATCGACAGAAACAACTATGGCTACACCTTC. The chain recombines TRBV5-4 with TRBJ1-2; possible D gene TRBD1, 5 bases. The CDR3 runs 16 residues. The germline gives CDR1 SGHNT, CDR2 YYREEE (reference sequence). Between the trimmed V and J ends, which lost 2 bases and 2 bases, there was a span of 16 bases.

The J gene is TRBJ2-7, the V gene TRBV9; D remains ambiguous. CDR1 is SGDLS and CDR2 is YYNGEE in the germline V gene. The CDR3 sequence is 15 residues long. Trimming took off 0 bases at V and 3 bases at J, with 13 bases between the two ends. Here the CDR3 reads CASSVGPALHYEQYF. In DNA form, the CDR3 reads TGTGCCAGCAGCGTAGGCCCGGCACTTCACTACGAGCAGTACTTC.

This clonotype was seen a single time. The chain recombines TRBV5-6 with TRBJ1-5; D is unresolved. CDR3 length: 15 residues. CDR1 and CDR2 (germline): SGHDT, YYEEEE. Trimming cost V 4 bases and J 4 bases, with 15 bases left between them. DNA of the CDR3: TGTGCCAGCAGCCGTTGGGGAGGTCGGAATCAGCCCCAGCATTTT. Encoded protein: CASSRWGGRNQPQHF.

Note on this clonotype: A clone one base away is much larger, so this may be a read error. This rearrangement joins TRBV5-6 to TRBJ2-3; D is unclear. Trimming took 3 bases from V and 1 from J, leaving 9 bases between them. Germline loops: CDR1 SGHDT, CDR2 YYEEEE. This CDR3 has 14 amino acids. The CDR3 bases are TGTGCCAGCAGCTCAGCGTGGGGCACAGATACGCAGTATTTT. This sequence encodes CASSSAWGTDTQYF.

The V call is TRBV2, the J call TRBJ2-4; possibly TRBD1 for D (5 bases). V lost 2 bases and J 3 bases, leaving 11 bases between the germline ends. CDR3 length equals 15 residues. Germline loops: CDR1 SNHLY, CDR2 FYNNEI. CDR3 sequence: CASSETGSGKNIQYF. CDR3 in DNA: TGTGCCAGCAGTGAAACAGGATCTGGCAAAAACATTCAGTACTTC.

This clonotype was observed at least ten times. The V call is TRBV5-4, the J call TRBJ2-3, with TRBD1 matching 11 bases. V dropped 4 bases and J dropped 8; count of bases not matched to a gene: 12. The CDR3 loop spans 16 amino acids. The germline CDR1 and CDR2 sequences are SGHNT and YYREEE (reference sequence). CDR3 coding DNA: TGTGCCAGCAGCAGCAGTCGGGGACAGGGGGTGGTTACGCAGTATTTT. The encoded protein is CASSSSRGQGVVTQYF.

This clonotype occurred a few times. The chain recombines TRBV12-3 or TRBV12-4 with TRBJ1-1; TRBD1 might be the D (5 bases). The CDR3 is 14 residues long. The germline V and J ends were trimmed by 3 bases and 2 bases, with 10 bases remaining between them. The CDR3 loop is CASSFVTANTEAFF. In DNA form, the CDR3 reads TGTGCCAGCAGTTTCGTGACAGCTAACACTGAAGCTTTCTTT.

This clonotype was observed a few times. Compared with germline, one end of the junction differs, possibly owing to a read error. This rearrangement joins TRBV5-1 to TRBJ1-2; weak D call: TRBD1 (5 bases). The CDR3 covers 11 residues. CDR1 and CDR2 (germline): SGHRS, YFSETQ. The CDR3 coding sequence is TGCGCCAGCAGGGACACCGGTGGCGACACCTTC. This codes for CASRDTGGDTF. Variable domain in full (rest from reference TRBV5-1 and TRBJ1-2): KAGVTQTPRYLIKTRGQQVTLSCSPISGHRSVSWYQQTPGQGLQFLFEYFSETQRNKGNFPGRFSGRQFSNSRSEMNVSTLELGDSALYLCASRDTGGDTFGSGTRLTVV.

This clonotype was counted ten times or more. The V and J genes are TRBV2 and TRBJ1-2; D is ambiguous. Germline V lookup: CDR1 SNHLY, CDR2 FYNNEI. Deletions cut 2 bases from V and 2 bases from J, with 9 bases between. CDR3 length equals 14 residues. Here the CDR3 reads CASSERGSNYGYTF. DNA of the CDR3: TGTGCCAGCAGTGAAAGAGGCAGCAACTATGGCTACACCTTC. Full variable domain (outside the CDR3, taken from reference TRBV2 and TRBJ1-2): EPEVTQTPSHQVTQMGQEVILRCVPISNHLYFYWYRQILGQKVEFLVSFYNNEISEKSEIFDDQFSVERPDGSNFTLKIRSTKLEDSAMYFCASSERGSNYGYTFGSGTRLTVV.

This clonotype has more than one count but fewer than ten. Sequence at one end of the junction differs from germline and may be a read error. The chain recombines TRBV6-5 with TRBJ1-3, with 11 bases fitting TRBD1. Germline V gene sequence: CDR1 MNHEY, CDR2 SVGAGI. The CDR3 length is 13 residues. The DNA for the CDR3 is TGTGCCAGCAGTTACCGCGGGGACAGGGGGGGCGTCTTT. This codes for CASSYRGDRGGVF.

In regard to this clonotype: A read error is possible here, since a much larger clone lies one base away. This chain connects TRBV20-1 to TRBJ2-4; unclear D gene. Trimming took 2 bases from V and 8 from J, leaving 10 bases between them. In germline, CDR1 is DFQATT, CDR2 SNEGSKA (reference sequence). The CDR3 has 12 residues. In DNA form, the CDR3 reads TGCAGTGCTAGAATAGCTTATGACATTCAGTACTTC. Its translation is CSARIAYDIQYF.

This clonotype was recorded many times. This chain connects TRBV7-9 to TRBJ2-1; 9 bases align to TRBD2. Trimming took 2 bases from V and 2 from J; bases not matched to a gene: 4. The CDR3 runs to 16 residues. CDR1 SEHNR and CDR2 FQNEAQ come from the germline V gene (reference sequence). This CDR3 is CASSLSSGGPYNEQFF. The CDR3 bases are TGTGCCAGCAGCTTATCCAGCGGGGGGCCCTACAATGAGCAGTTCTTC.

This clonotype showed up just a few times. The chain joins TRBV6-5 to TRBJ2-2; D remains ambiguous. V was clipped by 5 bases and J by 7 bases, with 17 bases between them. The CDR3 runs 15 residues. The germline V gene has CDR1 MNHEY and CDR2 SVGAGI. CDR3 region: CASSLRPGVDGELFF. The CDR3, as DNA: TGTGCCAGCAGTCTGCGTCCTGGGGTTGACGGGGAGCTGTTTTTT.

This clonotype was detected only a few times. The rearrangement links TRBV7-9 to TRBJ1-4; the D is unclear. V shed 2 bases and J shed 0 bases, with 13 bases lying between them. CDR1 is SEHNR and CDR2 is FQNEAQ in the germline V gene (reference sequence). The CDR3 has 17 amino acids. Here the CDR3 reads CASSLTSGIATNEKLFF. The DNA of the CDR3 is TGTGCCAGCAGCTTAACATCTGGCATCGCAACTAATGAAAAACTGTTTTTT.

The V call is TRBV12-3 or TRBV12-4, the J call TRBJ2-1; 10 bases fit TRBD2. After removal of 3 bases from V and 5 bases from J, the junction contained 7 bases not matched to a gene. The CDR3 sequence is 16 residues long. This CDR3 reads CASSFPLAGAHNEQFF. As DNA, the CDR3 is TGTGCCAGCAGTTTTCCCCTAGCGGGGGCCCACAATGAGCAGTTCTTC.

The chain carries TRBV6-5 and TRBJ1-1, with D unclear. The CDR3 runs 15 residues. Trimming removed 0 bases at V and 3 bases at J, with 11 bases between. Germline V gene sequence: CDR1 MNHEY, CDR2 SVGAGI. The CDR3 nucleotides are TGTGCCAGCAGTTACTCGGACGGTTCATACACTGAAGCTTTCTTT. It translates to CASSYSDGSYTEAFF.

In this sample, this clonotype turned up many times. The gene calls are TRBV12-3 or TRBV12-4 and TRBJ1-1, with D perhaps matching TRBD1 (5 bases). The V end lost 4 bases, the J end lost 2 bases, and 17 bases lay between the germline ends. There are 16 residues in the CDR3. CDR3 sequence (DNA): TGTGCCAGCAGTTCATATCAGGACATAATTAACACTGAAGCTTTCTTT. As protein: CASSSYQDIINTEAFF.